This T cell receptor (beta chain) was recorded in a study of blood T cell repertoires in COVID-19. At the level of the study: Samples of COVID-19 (acute and convalescent) were obtained from the United States, Italy and Spain. T cells, B-cell-depleted T cells, or PBMCs supplied cDNA or gDNA.

This CDR3 region has 16 residues. CDR1 is MNHEY, CDR2 SVGAGI, per germline. V lost 2 bases and J lost 2, with 16 bases in between. Per the authors' pipeline: Reference gene primer amplification in the assay estimated nucleated cell counts. Method: immunoSEQ multiplex PCR; TCRdb's copy keeps in-frame clones and lacks some. The V and J calls and the clone size are those of that table, but D and trimming were determined from the DNA. The sample holds approximately 210,000 clones; about four fifths are singletons and the top ten take approximately 2.9%. What was sequenced was peripheral blood. The receptor was derived from a man aged 50-60 years with active or convalescent COVID-19. The J gene is TRBJ2-7, the V gene TRBV6-5, with unresolved D. The CDR3 nucleotides read TGTGCCAGCAGTTACGCCCCGAGAGCTGCGACCTACGAGCAGTACTTC. It is translated as CASSYAPRAATYEQYF.